This entry features one T cell receptor beta chain sequence. Its cognate antigen has yet to be identified. No base-level quality is on record; no much larger clone is a single base apart. For sequencing, an Illumina NovaSeq 6000 was employed. cDNA libraries for TCRalpha and TCRbeta were prepared by 5'RACE using constant-segment primers, with sample barcodes and unique molecular identifiers added. RNA was extracted from every sample with Trizol reagent. Libraries were amplified in two PCR steps, with a second sample barcode and Illumina TruSeq adapters added in the second step. The libraries were sequenced on an Illumina NovaSeq using 2 x 150 bp paired-end reads. Processing in the source paper ran as follows. Reads were demultiplexed and collapsed into UMI-guided consensus sequences with migec v1.2.7. Using mixcr v2.1.11, UMI consensuses were aligned to TRA and TRB V and J templates and then assembled into clonotypes. A clonotype was counted as expanded or contracted only when both edgeR and NoisET called the clonotype significant, with the noise models trained on biological replicates. For edgeR calls, the thresholds were a false discovery rate-adjusted p below 0.01 and a log2 fold-change of 1. As an exploratory analysis of dynamics, max-normalized trajectories of the 1000 most abundant clonotypes were examined by PCA with hierarchical clustering. Each responding clone was given a CD4 or CD8 phenotype based on the CD4+ and CD8+ repertoires, which had been sequenced separately. TCRdb cleaned the public reads at Q25 with fastp, built clones with MiXCR and kept in-frame beta chains. A single entry per CDR3 protein holds the most common genes and DNA from its merged rows. The V and J calls, along with clone size, are taken from TCRdb and not from the paper's own processing. The sample profile shows about 500,000 distinct CDR3 sequences; about a fifth of them were found once. The top ten clones comprise 12% of the sample.

The data derive from a study of T-cell memory formation after mild COVID-19 (dated by TCRdb to the early 2020s). Context from the whole study: TCR sequence clusters from the two donors were found to be largely donor specific. In two donors, T-cell clones that expanded and contracted after mild COVID-19 were followed by sequencing TCRalpha and TCRbeta repertoires longitudinally. The cohort was made up of two young adult volunteers, one female and one male, who were previously healthy.

PBMCs were isolated by Ficoll-Paque density gradient centrifugation. What the authors observed across the whole study: The second-wave clones that peaked on day 37 were not confirmed to be SARS-CoV-2 specific. Only two mild cases were covered in the study, and larger cohorts including severe cases with pre-infection samples were considered necessary. The detection of some responding clones in pre-infection memory suggests that pre-existing cross-reactive memory T cells joined the SARS-CoV-2 response. Contracting CD4+ clones appeared mostly in the CM and EM memory subsets, whereas CD8+ clones were enriched in EMRA. Balanced CD4/CD8 phenotypes were observed for clones contracting from day 15 to 85, whereas a bias towards CD4+ was observed for a second wave of clones expanding from day 15 to 37.

The receptor was derived from an adult woman who had mild COVID-19 (a few samples of this study predate the infection). The sample titles of this study are shuffled in the database, so cell type and time point are left out; the donor was told from shared clones. Sequencing used PBMCs or a T cell subset sorted from them (not recorded which).

The CDR3 sequence is CASSLEGQGDTEAFF. Here is the DNA: TGTGCCAGCAGCTTAGAGGGACAGGGGGACACTGAAGCTTTCTTT. Rearrangement joined TRBV11-3 to TRBJ1-1; 11 bases in between match TRBD1. Including the terminal cysteine and phenylalanine, the CDR3 comprises 15 residues. Left in the record is the CDR3 DNA by itself, 45 bases read in frame from the first base. CDR1 and CDR2, per the germline V gene, are SGHNT and YENEEA. Clipping removes 0 bases from V and 3 bases from J, with 0 as the unmatched junction base count.